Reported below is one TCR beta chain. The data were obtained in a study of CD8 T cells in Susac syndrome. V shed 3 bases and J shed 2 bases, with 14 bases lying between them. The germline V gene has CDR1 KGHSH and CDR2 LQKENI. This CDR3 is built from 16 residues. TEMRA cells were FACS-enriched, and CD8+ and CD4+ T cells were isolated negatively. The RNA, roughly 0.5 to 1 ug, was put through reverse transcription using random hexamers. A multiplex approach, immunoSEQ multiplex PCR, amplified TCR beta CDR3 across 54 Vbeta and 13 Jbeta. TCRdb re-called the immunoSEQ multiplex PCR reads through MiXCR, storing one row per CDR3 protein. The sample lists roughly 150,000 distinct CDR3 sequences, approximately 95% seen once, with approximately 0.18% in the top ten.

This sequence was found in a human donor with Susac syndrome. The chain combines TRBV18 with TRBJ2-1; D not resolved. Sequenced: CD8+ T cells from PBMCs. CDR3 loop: CASSPPNSHPYNEQFF. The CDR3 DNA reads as TGTGCCAGCTCACCCCCCAACAGCCACCCCTACAATGAGCAGTTCTTC.